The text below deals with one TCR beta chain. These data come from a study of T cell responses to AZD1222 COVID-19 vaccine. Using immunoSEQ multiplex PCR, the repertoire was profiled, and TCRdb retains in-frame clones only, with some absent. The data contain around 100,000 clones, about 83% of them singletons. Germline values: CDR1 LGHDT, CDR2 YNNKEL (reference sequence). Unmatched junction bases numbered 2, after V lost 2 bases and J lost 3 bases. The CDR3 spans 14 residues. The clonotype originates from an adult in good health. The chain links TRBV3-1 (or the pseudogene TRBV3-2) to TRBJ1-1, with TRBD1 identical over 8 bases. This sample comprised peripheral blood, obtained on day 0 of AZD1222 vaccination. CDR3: CASSQTDRDTEAFF. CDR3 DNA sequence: TGTGCCAGCAGCCAAACGGACAGGGACACTGAAGCTTTCTTT.